This T cell receptor beta chain was observed in a study of OX40 agonist ivuxolimab in advanced cancers. Study at large: Of the patients, three showed partial responses, one with hepatocellular carcinoma and two with cutaneous melanoma.

This CDR3 comprises 17 residues. Germline assignment: CDR1 SGHRS and CDR2 YFSETQ. Germline trimming cut 0 bases from V and 0 bases from J; bases unmatched to any gene: 8. Sequenced by immunoSEQ multiplex PCR; TCRdb stores in-frame clones only, minus some. This table has about 90,000 clones, roughly 90% appearing once. This sequence joins TRBV5-1 and TRBJ2-7; 8 bases match TRBD2. This material consisted of CD4+ or CD8+ T cells sorted from blood, taken in a trial of the OX40 agonist ivuxolimab. This sequence was found in an adult with an advanced solid tumor such as melanoma, head and neck, liver or kidney cancer. The CDR3 region is CASSLGSGASLSYEQYF. In DNA form, the CDR3 reads TGCGCCAGCAGCTTGGGTAGCGGGGCCTCGCTCTCCTACGAGCAGTACTTC.